The sequence of this TCR beta chain was determined in a study of T cells in localized non-small cell lung cancer. Regarding the study as a whole: Peak T cell clonality was found in uninvolved adjacent lung, exceeding tumor. Within adjacent lung there appeared a median approximately 59 of the top 100 tumor clones. Density of T cells in blood, when higher, went with longer overall survival.

This table comes from immunoSEQ multiplex PCR, and its TCRdb copy is limited to in-frame clones, with some not included. The table shows fewer than 40,000 clones, with around 84% occurring only once. With regard to this clone: The antigen is undetermined.

Sequencing used peripheral blood, obtained before any cancer treatment. The receptor was isolated from a male donor older than 55 with stage II squamous cell lung carcinoma.

CDR3 residues: CASSLPENANYGYTF. The CDR3 bases are TGTGCCAGCAGCTTACCCGAAAATGCTAACTATGGCTACACCTTC. This chain uses TRBV7-3 with TRBJ1-2; D is unclear. CDR3 length: 15 amino acids. CDR1 and CDR2 (germline): SGHTA, FQGTGA. V dropped 2 bases and J dropped 0 bases, with 10 bases sitting between them.